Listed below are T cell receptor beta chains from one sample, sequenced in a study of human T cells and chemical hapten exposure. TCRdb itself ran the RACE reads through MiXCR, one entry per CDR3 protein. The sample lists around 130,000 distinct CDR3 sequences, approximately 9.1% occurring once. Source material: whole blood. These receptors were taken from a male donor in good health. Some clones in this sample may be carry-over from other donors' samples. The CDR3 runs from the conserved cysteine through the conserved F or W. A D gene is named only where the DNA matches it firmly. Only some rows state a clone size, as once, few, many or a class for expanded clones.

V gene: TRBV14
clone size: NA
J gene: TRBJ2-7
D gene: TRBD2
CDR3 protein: CASSHSGRYPYEQYF
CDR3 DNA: TGTGCCAGCAGCCACAGCGGGAGATATCCCTACGAGCAGTACTTC

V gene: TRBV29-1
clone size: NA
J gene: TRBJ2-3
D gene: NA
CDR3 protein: CSVESVLARQDTQYF
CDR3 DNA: TGCAGCGTTGAGTCGGTCCTAGCGAGGCAAGATACGCAGTATTTT

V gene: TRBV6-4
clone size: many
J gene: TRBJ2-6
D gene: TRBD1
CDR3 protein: CASSGQDSGANVLTF
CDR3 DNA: TGTGCCAGCAGCGGACAGGACTCTGGGGCCAACGTCCTGACTTTC

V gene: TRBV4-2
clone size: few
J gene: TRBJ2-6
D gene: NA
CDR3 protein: CASSQDAASGANVLTF
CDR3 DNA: TGTGCCAGCAGCCAAGATGCGGCCTCTGGGGCCAACGTCCTGACTTTC

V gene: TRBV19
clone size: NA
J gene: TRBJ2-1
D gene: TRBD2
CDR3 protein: CASGFVGLAGNNEQFF
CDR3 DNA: TGTGCCAGTGGGTTCGTGGGACTAGCGGGAAACAATGAGCAGTTCTTC

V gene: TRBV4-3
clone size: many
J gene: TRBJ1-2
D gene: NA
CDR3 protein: CASSQETGPYGYTF
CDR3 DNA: TGCGCCAGCAGCCAAGAGACAGGACCGTATGGCTACACCTTC

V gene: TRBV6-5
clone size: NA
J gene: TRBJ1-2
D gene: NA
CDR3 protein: CASSGQSDYGYTF
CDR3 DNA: TGTGCCAGCAGCGGACAGTCGGACTATGGCTACACCTTC

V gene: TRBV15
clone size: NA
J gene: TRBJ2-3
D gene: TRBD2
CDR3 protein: CATSFGGADTQYF
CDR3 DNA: TGTGCCACCAGCTTCGGGGGGGCAGATACGCAGTATTTT

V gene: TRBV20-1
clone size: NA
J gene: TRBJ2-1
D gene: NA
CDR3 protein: CSARVGSYNEQFF
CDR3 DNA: TGCAGTGCTAGAGTAGGATCCTACAATGAGCAGTTCTTC

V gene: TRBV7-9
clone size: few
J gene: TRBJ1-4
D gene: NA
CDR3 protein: CASSLGSANLNEKLFF
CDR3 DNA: TGTGCCAGCAGCTTAGGATCCGCCAACTTGAATGAAAAACTGTTTTTT

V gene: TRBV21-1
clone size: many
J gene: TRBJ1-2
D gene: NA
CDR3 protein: CASSDSQTGVDGYTF
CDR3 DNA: TGTGCCAGCAGCGACAGCCAGACAGGCGTGGATGGCTACACCTTC

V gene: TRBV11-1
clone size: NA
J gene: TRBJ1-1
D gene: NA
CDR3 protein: CASRLTATTEAFF
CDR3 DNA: TGTGCCAGCAGGCTGACAGCCACGACTGAAGCTTTCTTT

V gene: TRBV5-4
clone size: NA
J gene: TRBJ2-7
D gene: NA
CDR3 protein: CASSLVSENEQYF
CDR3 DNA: TGTGCCAGCAGCTTGGTTAGCGAGAACGAGCAGTACTTC

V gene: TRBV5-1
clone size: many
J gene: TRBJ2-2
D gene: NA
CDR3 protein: CASSLRDFNTGELFF
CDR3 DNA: TGCGCCAGCAGCTTGCGGGACTTTAACACCGGGGAGCTGTTTTTT

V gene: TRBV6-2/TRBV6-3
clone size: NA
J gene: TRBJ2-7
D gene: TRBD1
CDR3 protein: CASERPGQGDEQYF
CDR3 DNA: TGTGCCAGCGAACGTCCGGGACAGGGGGACGAGCAGTACTTC

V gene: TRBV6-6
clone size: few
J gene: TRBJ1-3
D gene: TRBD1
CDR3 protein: CASSYTLAGTVGNTIYF
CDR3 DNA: TGTGCCAGCAGTTACACCTTAGCCGGGACAGTAGGAAACACCATATATTTT

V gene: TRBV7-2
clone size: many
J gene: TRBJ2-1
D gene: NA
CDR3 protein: CASSLTRRGNEQFF
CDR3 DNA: TGTGCCAGCAGCTTAACTAGGAGGGGGAATGAGCAGTTCTTC

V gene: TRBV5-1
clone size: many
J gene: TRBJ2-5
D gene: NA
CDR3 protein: CASSLVATSGRQQETQYF
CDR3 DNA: TGCGCCAGCAGCTTGGTCGCGACAAGCGGAAGGCAACAAGAGACCCAGTACTTC

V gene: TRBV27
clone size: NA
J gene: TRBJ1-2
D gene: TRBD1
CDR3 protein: CASGLDRVDYGYTF
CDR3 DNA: TGTGCCAGCGGGCTCGACAGGGTGGACTATGGCTACACCTTC

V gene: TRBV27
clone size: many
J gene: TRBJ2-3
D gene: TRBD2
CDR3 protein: CASSEGTSGTDTQYF
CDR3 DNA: TGTGCCAGCAGCGAGGGGACTAGCGGCACAGATACGCAGTATTTT

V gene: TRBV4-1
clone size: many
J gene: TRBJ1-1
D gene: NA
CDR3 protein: CASSPTQGSTEAFF
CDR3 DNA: TGCGCCAGCAGCCCGACACAGGGTTCCACTGAAGCTTTCTTT

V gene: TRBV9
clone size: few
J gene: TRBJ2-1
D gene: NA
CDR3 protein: CASSVGAGLYNEQFF
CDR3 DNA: TGTGCCAGCAGCGTAGGGGCAGGGCTATACAATGAGCAGTTCTTC

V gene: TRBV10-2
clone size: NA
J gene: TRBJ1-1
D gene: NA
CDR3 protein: CASSDRGITEAFF
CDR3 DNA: TGCGCCAGCAGTGACCGGGGAATCACTGAAGCTTTCTTT

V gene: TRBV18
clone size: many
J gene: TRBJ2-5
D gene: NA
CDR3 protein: CASSGGMEETQYF
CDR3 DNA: TGTGCCAGCTCCGGCGGGATGGAAGAGACCCAGTACTTC

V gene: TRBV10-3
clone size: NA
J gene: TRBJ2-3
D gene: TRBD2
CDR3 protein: CAISGTSGRGPGDTQYF
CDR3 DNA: TGTGCCATCAGTGGGACTAGCGGGAGAGGACCGGGAGATACGCAGTATTTT

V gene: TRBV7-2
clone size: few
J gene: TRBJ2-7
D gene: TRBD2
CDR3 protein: CASSLVASGNSYEQYF
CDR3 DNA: TGTGCCAGCAGCTTAGTCGCTAGCGGGAACTCCTACGAGCAGTACTTC

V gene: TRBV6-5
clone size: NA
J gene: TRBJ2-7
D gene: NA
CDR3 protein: CASSYSRAAYEQYF
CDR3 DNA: TGTGCCAGCAGTTACTCCCGGGCAGCCTACGAGCAGTACTTC

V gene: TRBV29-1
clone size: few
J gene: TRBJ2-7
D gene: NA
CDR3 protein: CSVERGGDEQYF
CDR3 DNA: TGCAGCGTTGAGAGGGGAGGCGACGAGCAGTACTTC

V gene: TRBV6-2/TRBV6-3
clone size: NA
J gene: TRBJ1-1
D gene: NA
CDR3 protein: CASSSGLPTGAFF
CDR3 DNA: TGTGCCAGCAGTTCCGGGCTTCCCACCGGAGCTTTCTTT

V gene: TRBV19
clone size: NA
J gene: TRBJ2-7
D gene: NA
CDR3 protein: CASALGGNYEQYF
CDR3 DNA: TGTGCCAGTGCCCTAGGGGGAAACTACGAGCAGTACTTC

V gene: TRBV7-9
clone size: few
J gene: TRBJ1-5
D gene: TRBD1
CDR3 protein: CASSLSGGRGNQPQHF
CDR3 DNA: TGTGCCAGCAGCTTATCAGGGGGCAGGGGCAATCAGCCCCAGCATTTT

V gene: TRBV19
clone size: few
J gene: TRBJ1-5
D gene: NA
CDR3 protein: CASSSLNQPQHF
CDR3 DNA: TGTGCCAGTAGTTCGCTCAATCAGCCCCAGCATTTT

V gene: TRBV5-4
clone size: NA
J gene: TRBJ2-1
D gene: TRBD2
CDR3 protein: CASSGGGAAEQFF
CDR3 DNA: TGTGCCAGCAGCGGCGGGGGGGCCGCTGAGCAGTTCTTC

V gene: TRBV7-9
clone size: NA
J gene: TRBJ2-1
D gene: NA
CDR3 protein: CASSFDAGAKRPSYNEQFF
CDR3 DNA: TGTGCCAGCAGCTTTGACGCGGGGGCCAAGCGGCCCTCCTACAATGAGCAGTTCTTC

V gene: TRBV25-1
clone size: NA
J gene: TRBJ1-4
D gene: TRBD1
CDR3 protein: CASSDQTGTHEKLFF
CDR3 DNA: TGTGCCAGCAGTGACCAGACAGGGACCCATGAAAAACTGTTTTTT

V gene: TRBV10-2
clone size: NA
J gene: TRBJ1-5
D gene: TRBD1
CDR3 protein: CASSIQGAANQPQHF
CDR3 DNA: TGCGCCAGCAGTATACAGGGGGCAGCCAATCAGCCCCAGCATTTT

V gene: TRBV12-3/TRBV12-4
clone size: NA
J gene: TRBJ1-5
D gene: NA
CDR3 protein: CASSSQNGGQPQHF
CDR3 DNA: TGTGCCAGCAGTTCCCAGAACGGGGGACAGCCCCAGCATTTT

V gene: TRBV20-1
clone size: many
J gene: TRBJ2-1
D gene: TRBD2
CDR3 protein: CSARDRPGGNEQFF
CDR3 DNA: TGCAGTGCTAGAGATCGGCCGGGGGGGAATGAGCAGTTCTTC

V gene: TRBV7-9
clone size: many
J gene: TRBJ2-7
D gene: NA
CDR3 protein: CASSLARADEQYF
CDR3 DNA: TGTGCCAGCAGCCTGGCTAGAGCTGACGAGCAGTACTTC

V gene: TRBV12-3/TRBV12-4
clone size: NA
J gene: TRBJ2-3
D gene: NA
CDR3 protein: CASKIRGPTDTQYF
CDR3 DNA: TGTGCCAGCAAAATCAGGGGACCCACAGATACGCAGTATTTT

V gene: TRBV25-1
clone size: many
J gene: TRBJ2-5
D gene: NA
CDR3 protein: CASSGPSPRDQYF
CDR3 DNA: TGTGCCAGCAGTGGCCCAAGTCCCCGGGACCAGTACTTC

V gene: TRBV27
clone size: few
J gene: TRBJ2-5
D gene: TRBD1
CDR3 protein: CASSLRTGGATETQYF
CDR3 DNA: TGTGCCAGCAGTTTACGGACAGGGGGCGCAACTGAAACCCAGTACTTC

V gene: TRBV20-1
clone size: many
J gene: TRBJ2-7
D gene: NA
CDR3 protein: CSARDTGSFEQYF
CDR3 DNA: TGCAGTGCTAGAGATACAGGGTCCTTCGAGCAGTACTTC

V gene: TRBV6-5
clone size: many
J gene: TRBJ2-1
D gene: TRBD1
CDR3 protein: CASSYSQGAVDEQFF
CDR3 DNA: TGTGCCAGCAGTTACTCTCAGGGGGCGGTCGATGAGCAGTTCTTC

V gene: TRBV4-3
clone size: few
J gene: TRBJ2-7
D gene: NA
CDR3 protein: CASSQDRSRGSEQYF
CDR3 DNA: TGCGCCAGCAGCCAAGATCGCTCGAGGGGCAGCGAGCAGTACTTC

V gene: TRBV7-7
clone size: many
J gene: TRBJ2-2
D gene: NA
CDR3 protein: CASSPGTGELFF
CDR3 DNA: TGTGCCAGCAGCCCAGGCACCGGGGAGCTGTTTTTT

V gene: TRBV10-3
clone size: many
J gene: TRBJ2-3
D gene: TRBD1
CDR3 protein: CAIKDREDTDTQYF
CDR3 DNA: TGTGCCATAAAGGACAGGGAGGACACAGATACGCAGTATTTT

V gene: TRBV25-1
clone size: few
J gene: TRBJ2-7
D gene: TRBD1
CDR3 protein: CASRGTGLFEQYF
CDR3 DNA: TGTGCCAGCAGAGGGACAGGGTTGTTCGAGCAGTACTTC

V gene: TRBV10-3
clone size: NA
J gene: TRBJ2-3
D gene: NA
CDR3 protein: CAISTEFGTDTQYF
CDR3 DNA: TGTGCCATCAGCACAGAATTCGGCACAGATACGCAGTATTTT

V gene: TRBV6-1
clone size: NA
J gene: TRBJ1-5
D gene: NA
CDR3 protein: CASSEARTGVRPQHF
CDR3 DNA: TGTGCCAGCAGTGAAGCGCGAACCGGGGTTCGGCCCCAGCATTTT

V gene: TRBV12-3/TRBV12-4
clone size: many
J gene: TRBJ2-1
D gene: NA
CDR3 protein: CASIMDGYNEQFF
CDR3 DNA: TGTGCCAGCATCATGGACGGATACAATGAGCAGTTCTTC

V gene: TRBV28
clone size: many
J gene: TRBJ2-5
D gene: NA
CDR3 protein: CASSFTGQETQYF
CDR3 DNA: TGTGCCAGCAGTTTCACAGGGCAAGAGACCCAGTACTTC